This entry lists 3 T cell receptor beta chains sequenced from one sample in a study of T-cell reconstitution after alpha-beta-depleted transplantation in children. Unique molecular identifiers were incorporated into the prepared TCRbeta library. TCRdb itself ran the PCR reads through MiXCR, one entry per CDR3 protein. This table has more than 200,000 distinct CDR3 sequences, around 25% appearing once. The sequences come from PBMCs, collected before TCRalphabeta/CD19-depleted stem cell transplant. These receptors all come from a girl aged 2 to 10 with Fanconi anemia, due to receive a stem cell transplant.

The V and J genes are TRBV20-1 and TRBJ1-1; 9 bases agree with TRBD1. Germline CDR1 and CDR2: DFQATT and SNEGSKA (reference sequence). CDR3 size: 13 residues. CDR3 DNA sequence: TGCAGCTCAGACCGACAGGGGGTGGCTGAAGCTTTCTTT. This encodes CSSDRQGVAEAFF.

The gene calls are TRBV7-3 and TRBJ2-1; D might be TRBD1 (5 bases). Trimming stripped 5 bases from V and 11 bases from J, with 13 bases between. The CDR3 has 12 amino acids. CDR1 is SGHTA, CDR2 FQGTGA, per germline. CDR3 residues: CASSAGHTQQFF. The CDR3, as DNA: TGTGCCAGCAGCGCAGGGCACACACAGCAGTTCTTC.

The sample holds many counts of this clonotype. The CDR3 is CSVEMGNTGELFF. CDR3 DNA sequence: TGCAGCGTTGAAATGGGTAACACCGGGGAGCTGTTTTTT. The rearrangement joins TRBV29-1 to TRBJ2-2; D is undetermined. Germline V gives CDR1 SQVTM, CDR2 ANQGSEA. The CDR3 contains 13 residues. Trimming removed 2 bases from V and 2 bases from J, with 6 bases in between.